Included here is one TCR beta chain sequence, with context. As yet, its antigen is unknown. The data were obtained in a study of cytomegalovirus exposure and HLA in healthy donors. Turning to the study itself: Within an early data release were 80 million to 90 million unique TCRs drawn from HLA-typed donors. Study outcomes and limitations: 87-base-pair reads could not separate some V segments, including TRBV6-2 and TRBV6-3. Roughly uniform depth of sequencing across donors was assumed in presence/absence analyses. Data from an earlier analysis indicated that most TCR beta V segments were productive either about 87% or about 30% of the time.

PCR involved 60 Vbeta and 13 Jbeta primers. The method was immunoSEQ multiplex PCR; TCRdb's version includes in-frame clones alone and lacks a portion of them. Found here are hundreds of thousands of clones, approximately 84% of them singletons; the top ten hold 0.5% to 0.7%. The germline CDR1 and CDR2 sequences are SGHTA and FQGNSA. Losses at the gene ends were 1 base for V and 0 bases for J; bases not matched to a gene: 8. The CDR3 is 17 amino acids. This TCR derives from a woman in her 40s in good health and CMV-seronegative. Sequenced: PBMCs. J is TRBJ2-7 and V is TRBV7-2, with 8 bases identical to TRBD1. The CDR3 DNA sequence: TGTGCCAGCAGCTTAGAGGTGGGCAGGGGGCTCTCCTACGAGCAGTACTTC. Its translation is CASSLEVGRGLSYEQYF. Full variable domain (outside the CDR3, taken from reference TRBV7-2 and TRBJ2-7): GAGVSQSPSNKVTEKGKDVELRCDPISGHTALYWYRQSLGQGLEFLIYFQGNSAPDKSGLPSDRFSAERTGGSVSTLTIQRTQQEDSAVYLCASSLEVGRGLSYEQYFGPGTRLTVT.